The next 4 T cell receptor beta chains were all read from a single sample in a study of CD8+ T cells in alopecia areata listed by TCRdb under 2018. This specimen's time point label, interpreted: around 28 days on oral tofacitinib. The treatment or condition label here, explained by the study, means: oral pan-JAK inhibitor, 5-10 mg twice daily. The receptor library was made with the immunoSEQ multiplex PCR assay. For TCR sequencing, RNA was extracted from every sample and reverse transcribed into cDNA to serve as template. What TCRdb holds here is the immuneACCESS table cut down to in-frame rearrangements. Part of the clones is not present; checked against another copy, under half of the missing clones reflect an unresolved V gene, and the others are unexplained. For this sample there are fewer than 100,000 clones; about 64% appear just once. Of the sample, roughly a sixth is held by the ten largest clones.

The input for sequencing was CD8+ T cells sorted from blood, taken at week 4, from a patient treated with tofacitinib. Source of these receptors: a human donor with alopecia areata.

Regarding this clone: The sample has other DNA sequences that encode this CDR3 too. The J gene is TRBJ2-7, the V gene TRBV7-9; D is ambiguous. Between the trimmed V and J ends, which lost 0 bases and 0 bases, there was a span of 9 bases. The CDR3 sequence is 15 residues long. Germline CDR1 is SEHNR and CDR2 is FQNEAQ (reference sequence). The CDR3 sequence: CASSLAPESSYEQYF. The CDR3 DNA is TGTGCCAGCAGCTTAGCTCCGGAGAGCTCCTACGAGCAGTACTTC. The whole variable domain, filled in from reference TRBV7-9 and TRBJ2-7, reads DTGVSQNPRHKITKRGQNVTFRCDPISEHNRLYWYRQTLGQGPEFLTYFQNEAQLEKSRLLSDRFSAERPKGSFSTLEIQRTEQGDSAMYLCASSLAPESSYEQYFGPGTRLTVT.

The genes are TRBV15 and TRBJ1-6, with 7 bases aligning to TRBD1. The CDR3 contains 15 residues. Germline CDR1 is LNHNV and CDR2 is YYDKDF (reference sequence). The junction had 3 bases not matched to a gene; V was cut back by 1 base and J by 6 bases. The CDR3 sequence: CATSRGWDSNSPLHF. In DNA, the CDR3 is TGTGCCACCAGCAGAGGTTGGGACAGTAATTCACCCCTCCACTTT.

This sequence joins TRBV29-1 and TRBJ2-7, with 7 positions matching TRBD2. V gave up 4 bases and J gave up 1 base; unmatched junction bases: 4. This CDR3 comprises 13 residues. The germline CDR1 and CDR2 sequences are SQVTM and ANQGSEA. The CDR3 region has the DNA TGCAGCGTTGGGTCTAGCGGATCCTACGAGCAGTACTTC. Translated: CSVGSSGSYEQYF.

V usage is TRBV19 and J usage is TRBJ2-3; either TRBD1 or TRBD2 may fit D (5 bases each). The CDR3 has 17 amino acids. Trimming removed 5 bases at V and 2 bases at J, with 20 bases between. From germline, CDR1 is LNHDA and CDR2 SQIVND (reference sequence). As DNA, the CDR3 is TGTGCCAGTAGTTCCTTGCCACGGGACCTTTACACAGATACGCAGTATTTT. It yields the protein CASSSLPRDLYTDTQYF.